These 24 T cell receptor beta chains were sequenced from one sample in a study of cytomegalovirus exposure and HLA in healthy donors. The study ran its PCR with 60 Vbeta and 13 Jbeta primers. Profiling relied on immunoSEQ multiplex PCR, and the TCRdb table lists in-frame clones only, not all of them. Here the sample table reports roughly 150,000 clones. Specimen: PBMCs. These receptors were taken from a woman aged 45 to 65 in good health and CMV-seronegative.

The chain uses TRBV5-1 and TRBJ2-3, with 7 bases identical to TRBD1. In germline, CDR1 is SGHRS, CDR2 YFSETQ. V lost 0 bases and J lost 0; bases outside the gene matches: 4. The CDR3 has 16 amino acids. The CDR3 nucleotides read TGCGCCAGCAGCTTGGGGGACAGACAAAGCACAGATACGCAGTATTTT. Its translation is CASSLGDRQSTDTQYF.

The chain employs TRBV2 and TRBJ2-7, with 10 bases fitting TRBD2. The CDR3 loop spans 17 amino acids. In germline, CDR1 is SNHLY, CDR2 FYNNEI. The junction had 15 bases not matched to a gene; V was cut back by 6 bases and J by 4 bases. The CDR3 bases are TGTGCCAGCAGCGTGCTGGGTCGAGCGGGGGGGCGTTACGAGCAGTACTTC. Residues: CASSVLGRAGGRYEQYF.

DNA for the CDR3: TGCAGCGTGGGAGGGGATTCGGCTAACTATGGCTACACCTTC. Encoded protein: CSVGGDSANYGYTF. The chain employs TRBV29-1 and TRBJ1-2; TRBD1 might be the D (5 bases). Germline lookup yields CDR1 SQVTM and CDR2 ANQGSEA. CDR3 size: 14 residues. V was trimmed by 6 bases and J by 0 bases, leaving 14 bases between them.

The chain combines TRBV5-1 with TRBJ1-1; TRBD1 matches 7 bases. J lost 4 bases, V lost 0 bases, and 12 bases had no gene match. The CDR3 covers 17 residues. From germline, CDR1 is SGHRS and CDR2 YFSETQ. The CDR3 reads CASSLAEGRGRFTEAFF. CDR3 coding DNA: TGCGCCAGCAGCTTGGCCGAAGGTAGGGGGCGGTTCACTGAAGCTTTCTTT.

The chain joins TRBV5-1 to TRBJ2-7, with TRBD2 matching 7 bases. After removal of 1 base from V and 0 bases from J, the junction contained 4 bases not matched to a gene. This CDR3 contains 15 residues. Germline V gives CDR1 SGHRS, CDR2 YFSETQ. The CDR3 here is CASSLISGDSYEQYF. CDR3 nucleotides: TGCGCCAGCAGCTTGATCAGCGGGGACTCCTACGAGCAGTACTTC.

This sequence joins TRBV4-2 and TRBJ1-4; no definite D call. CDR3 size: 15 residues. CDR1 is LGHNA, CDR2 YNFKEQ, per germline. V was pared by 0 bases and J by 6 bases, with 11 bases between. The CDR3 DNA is TGTGCCAGCAGCCAAGATCCCGTCGGTGATGAAAAACTGTTTTTT. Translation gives CASSQDPVGDEKLFF.

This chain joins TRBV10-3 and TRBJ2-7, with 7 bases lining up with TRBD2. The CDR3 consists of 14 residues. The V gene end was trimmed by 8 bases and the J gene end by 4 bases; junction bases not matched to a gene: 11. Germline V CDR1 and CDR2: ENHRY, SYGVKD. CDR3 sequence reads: CAIGRAGVTYEQYF. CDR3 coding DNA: TGTGCCATCGGGCGGGCGGGAGTTACATACGAGCAGTACTTC.

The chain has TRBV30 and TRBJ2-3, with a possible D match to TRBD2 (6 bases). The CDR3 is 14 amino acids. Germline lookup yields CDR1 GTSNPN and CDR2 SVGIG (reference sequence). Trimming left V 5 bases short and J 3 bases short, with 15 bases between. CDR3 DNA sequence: TGTGCCTGGCTGGTCCCAGGAGGGACAGATACGCAGTATTTT. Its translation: CAWLVPGGTDTQYF.

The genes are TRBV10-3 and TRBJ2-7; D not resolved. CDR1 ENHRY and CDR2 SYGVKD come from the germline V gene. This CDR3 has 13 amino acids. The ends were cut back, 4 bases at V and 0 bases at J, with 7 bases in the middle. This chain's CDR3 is CAISGPLSYEQYF. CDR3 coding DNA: TGTGCCATCAGTGGTCCCCTCTCCTACGAGCAGTACTTC.

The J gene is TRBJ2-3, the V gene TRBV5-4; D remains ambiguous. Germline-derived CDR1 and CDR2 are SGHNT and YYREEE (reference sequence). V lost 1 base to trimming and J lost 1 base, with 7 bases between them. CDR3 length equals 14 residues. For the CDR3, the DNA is TGTGCCAGCAGCTTGTCTCAGGGCACAGATACGCAGTATTTT. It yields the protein CASSLSQGTDTQYF.

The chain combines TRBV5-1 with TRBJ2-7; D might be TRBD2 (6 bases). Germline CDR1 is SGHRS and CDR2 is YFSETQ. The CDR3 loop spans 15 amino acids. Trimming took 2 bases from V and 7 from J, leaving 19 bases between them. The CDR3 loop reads CASSFKSRGEEEQYF. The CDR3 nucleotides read TGCGCCAGCAGCTTCAAGTCGAGAGGGGAGGAAGAGCAGTACTTC.

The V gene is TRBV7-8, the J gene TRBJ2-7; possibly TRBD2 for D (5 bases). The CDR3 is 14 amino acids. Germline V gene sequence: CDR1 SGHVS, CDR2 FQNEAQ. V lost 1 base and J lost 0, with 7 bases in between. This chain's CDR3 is CASSLDGNSYEQYF. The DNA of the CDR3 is TGTGCCAGCAGCTTAGACGGGAACTCCTACGAGCAGTACTTC.

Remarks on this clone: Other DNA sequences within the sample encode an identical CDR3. Here the CDR3 DNA reads TGCGCCAGCAGCTTGGCCGGCACAGATACGCAGTATTTT. Amino acid sequence: CASSLAGTDTQYF. The genes are TRBV5-1 and TRBJ2-3; no firm D call. Trimming shortened V by 0 bases and J by 1 base, and 3 bases separated the two germline ends. The CDR3 loop spans 13 amino acids. Per the germline V gene, CDR1 is SGHRS and CDR2 is YFSETQ.

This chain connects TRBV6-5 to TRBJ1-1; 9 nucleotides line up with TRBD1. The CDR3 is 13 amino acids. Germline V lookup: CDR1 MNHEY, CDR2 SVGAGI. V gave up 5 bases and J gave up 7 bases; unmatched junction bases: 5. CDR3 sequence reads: CASSTGQGIEAFF. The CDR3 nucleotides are TGTGCCAGCAGTACGGGACAGGGTATTGAAGCTTTCTTT.

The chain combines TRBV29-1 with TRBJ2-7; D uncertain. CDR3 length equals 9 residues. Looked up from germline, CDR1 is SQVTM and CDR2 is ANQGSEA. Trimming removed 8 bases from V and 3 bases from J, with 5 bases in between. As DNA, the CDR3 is TGCAGCCCAGACTACGAGCAGTACTTC. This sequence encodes CSPDYEQYF.

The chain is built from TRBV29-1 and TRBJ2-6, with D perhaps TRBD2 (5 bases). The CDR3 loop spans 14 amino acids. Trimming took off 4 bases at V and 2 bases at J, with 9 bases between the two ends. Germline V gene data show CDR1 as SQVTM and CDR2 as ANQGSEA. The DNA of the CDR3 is TGCAGCGTTGGAGGGTTGACTGGGGCCAACGTCCTGACTTTC. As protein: CSVGGLTGANVLTF. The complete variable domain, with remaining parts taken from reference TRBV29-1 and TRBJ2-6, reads SAVISQKPSRDICQRGTSLTIQCQVDSQVTMMFWYRQQPGQSLTLIATANQGSEATYESGFVIDKFPISRPNLTFSTLTVSNMSPEDSSIYLCSVGGLTGANVLTFGAGSRLTVL.

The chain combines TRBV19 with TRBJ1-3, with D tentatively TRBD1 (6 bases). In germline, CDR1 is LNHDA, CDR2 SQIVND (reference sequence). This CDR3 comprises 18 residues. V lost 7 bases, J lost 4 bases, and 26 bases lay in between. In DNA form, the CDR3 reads TGTGCCAGTATGGCCCCGGGACAATTAGGGACCCCCGGAAACACCATATATTTT. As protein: CASMAPGQLGTPGNTIYF.

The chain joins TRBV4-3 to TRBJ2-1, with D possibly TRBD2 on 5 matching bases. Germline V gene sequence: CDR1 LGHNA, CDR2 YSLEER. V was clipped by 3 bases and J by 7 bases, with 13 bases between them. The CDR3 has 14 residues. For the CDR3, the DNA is TGCGCCAGCAGCCACCTCGGCGGGCGAAATGAGCAGTTCTTC. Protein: CASSHLGGRNEQFF.

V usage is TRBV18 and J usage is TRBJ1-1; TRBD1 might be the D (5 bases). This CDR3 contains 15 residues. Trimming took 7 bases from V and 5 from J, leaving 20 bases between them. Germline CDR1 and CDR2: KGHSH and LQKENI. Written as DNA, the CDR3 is TGTGCCAGCTTCACCACTGGGGGGGTAGAGACTGAAGCTTTCTTT. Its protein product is CASFTTGGVETEAFF.

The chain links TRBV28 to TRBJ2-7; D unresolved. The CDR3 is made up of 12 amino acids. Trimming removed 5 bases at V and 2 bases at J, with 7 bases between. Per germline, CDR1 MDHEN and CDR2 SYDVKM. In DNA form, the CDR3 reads TGTGCCAGCAGTCCCTATGCCTACGAGCAGTACTTC. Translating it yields CASSPYAYEQYF.

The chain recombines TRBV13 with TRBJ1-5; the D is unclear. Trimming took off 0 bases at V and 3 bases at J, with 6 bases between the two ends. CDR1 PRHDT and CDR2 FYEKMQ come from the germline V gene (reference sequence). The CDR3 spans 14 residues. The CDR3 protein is CASSLGYINQPQHF. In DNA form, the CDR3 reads TGTGCCAGCAGCTTAGGCTATATCAATCAGCCCCAGCATTTT.

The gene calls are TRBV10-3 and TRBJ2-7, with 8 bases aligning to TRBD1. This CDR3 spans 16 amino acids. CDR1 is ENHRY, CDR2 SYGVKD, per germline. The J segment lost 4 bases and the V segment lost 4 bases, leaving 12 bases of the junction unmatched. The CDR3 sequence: CAISGEGDRSLYEQYF. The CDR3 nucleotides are TGTGCCATCAGTGGTGAGGGGGACAGGTCCCTTTACGAGCAGTACTTC.

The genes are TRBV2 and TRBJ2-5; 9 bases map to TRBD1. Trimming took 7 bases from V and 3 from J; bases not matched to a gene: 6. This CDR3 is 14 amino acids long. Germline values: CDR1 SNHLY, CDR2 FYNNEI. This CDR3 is CASKRDRVEETQYF. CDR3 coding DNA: TGTGCCAGCAAGAGGGACAGGGTTGAAGAGACCCAGTACTTC.

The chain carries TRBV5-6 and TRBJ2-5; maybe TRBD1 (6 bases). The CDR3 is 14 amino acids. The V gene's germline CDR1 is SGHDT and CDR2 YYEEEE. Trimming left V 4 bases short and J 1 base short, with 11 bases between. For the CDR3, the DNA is TGTGCCAGCAGCGGGGACACCCCCCAAGAGACCCAGTACTTC. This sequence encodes CASSGDTPQETQYF.